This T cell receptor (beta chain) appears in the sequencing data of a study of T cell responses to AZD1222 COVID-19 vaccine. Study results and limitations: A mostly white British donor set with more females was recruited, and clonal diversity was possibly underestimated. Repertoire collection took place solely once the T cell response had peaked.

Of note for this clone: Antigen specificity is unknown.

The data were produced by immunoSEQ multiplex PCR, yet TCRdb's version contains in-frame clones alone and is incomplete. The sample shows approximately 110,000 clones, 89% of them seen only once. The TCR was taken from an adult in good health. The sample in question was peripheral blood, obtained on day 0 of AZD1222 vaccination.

The CDR3 nucleotides are TGTGCCAGCAGCTGGGACAGGAACACTGAAGCTTTCTTT. This gives the protein CASSWDRNTEAFF. The genes are TRBV7-9 and TRBJ1-1, with 7 bases identical to TRBD1. Losses at the gene ends were 4 bases for V and 1 base for J; bases not matched to a gene: 0. Germline V lookup: CDR1 SEHNR, CDR2 FQNEAQ (reference sequence). The CDR3 is 13 amino acids.